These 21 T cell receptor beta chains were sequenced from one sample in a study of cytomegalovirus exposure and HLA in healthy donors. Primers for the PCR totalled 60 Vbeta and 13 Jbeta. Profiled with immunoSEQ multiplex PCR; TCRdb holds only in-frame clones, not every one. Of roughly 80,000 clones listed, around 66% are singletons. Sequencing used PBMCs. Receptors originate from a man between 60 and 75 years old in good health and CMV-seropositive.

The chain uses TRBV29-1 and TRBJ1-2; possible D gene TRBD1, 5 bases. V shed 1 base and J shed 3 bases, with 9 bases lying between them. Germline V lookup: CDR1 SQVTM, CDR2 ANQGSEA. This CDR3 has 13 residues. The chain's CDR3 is CSVEGETDYGYTF. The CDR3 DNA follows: TGCAGCGTTGAAGGCGAGACAGACTATGGCTACACCTTC.

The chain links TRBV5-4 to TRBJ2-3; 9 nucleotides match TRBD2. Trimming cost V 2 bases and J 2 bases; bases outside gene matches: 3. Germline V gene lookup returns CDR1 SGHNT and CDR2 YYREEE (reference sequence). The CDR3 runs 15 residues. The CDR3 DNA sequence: TGTGCCAGCAGCTTTAGCGGGGGCCCCACAGATACGCAGTATTTT. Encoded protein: CASSFSGGPTDTQYF.

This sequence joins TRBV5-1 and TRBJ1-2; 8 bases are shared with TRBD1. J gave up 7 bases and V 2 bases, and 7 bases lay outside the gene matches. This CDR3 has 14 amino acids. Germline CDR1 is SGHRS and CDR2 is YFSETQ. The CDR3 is CASSFGQGGSGYTF. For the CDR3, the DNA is TGCGCCAGCAGCTTCGGACAGGGAGGAAGTGGCTACACCTTC.

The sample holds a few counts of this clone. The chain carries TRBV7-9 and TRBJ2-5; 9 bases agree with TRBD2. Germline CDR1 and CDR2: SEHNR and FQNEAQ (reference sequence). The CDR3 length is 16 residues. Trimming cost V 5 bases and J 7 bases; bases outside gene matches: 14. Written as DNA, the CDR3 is TGTGCCAGCAGCCGCAGCGGGGGGAGCATGGACGGGACCCAGTACTTC. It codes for CASSRSGGSMDGTQYF.

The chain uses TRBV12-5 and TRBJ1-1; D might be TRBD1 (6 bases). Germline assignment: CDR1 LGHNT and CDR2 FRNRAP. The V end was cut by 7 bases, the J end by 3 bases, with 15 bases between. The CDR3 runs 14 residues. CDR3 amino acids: CASAYSPGDTEAFF. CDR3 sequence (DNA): TGTGCTAGTGCCTATTCCCCAGGGGACACTGAAGCTTTCTTT.

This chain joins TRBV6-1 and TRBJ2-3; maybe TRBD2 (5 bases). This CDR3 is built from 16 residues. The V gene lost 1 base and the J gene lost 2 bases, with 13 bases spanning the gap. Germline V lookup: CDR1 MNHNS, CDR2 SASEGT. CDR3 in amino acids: CASSEGSGGHTDTQYF. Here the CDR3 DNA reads TGTGCCAGCAGTGAAGGGAGCGGCGGGCACACAGATACGCAGTATTTT.

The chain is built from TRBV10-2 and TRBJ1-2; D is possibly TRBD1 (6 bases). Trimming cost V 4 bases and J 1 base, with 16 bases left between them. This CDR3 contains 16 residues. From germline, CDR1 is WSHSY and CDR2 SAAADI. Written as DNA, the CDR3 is TGCGCCAGCAGTGCGATCTCGACAGGATTTAACTATGGCTACACCTTC. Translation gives CASSAISTGFNYGYTF.

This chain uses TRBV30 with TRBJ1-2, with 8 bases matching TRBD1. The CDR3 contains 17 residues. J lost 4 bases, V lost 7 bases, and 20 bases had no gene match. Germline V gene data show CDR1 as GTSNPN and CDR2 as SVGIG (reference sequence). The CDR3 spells CAYLPKGQGARGYGYTF. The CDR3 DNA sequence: TGTGCCTACCTCCCCAAAGGGCAGGGGGCGCGTGGCTATGGCTACACCTTC.

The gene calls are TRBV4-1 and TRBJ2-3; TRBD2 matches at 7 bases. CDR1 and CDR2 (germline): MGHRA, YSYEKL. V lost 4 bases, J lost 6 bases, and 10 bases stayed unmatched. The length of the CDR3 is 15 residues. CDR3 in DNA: TGCGCCAGCAGCCCTTTAGGGGAGGGCCGGGATACGCAGTATTTT. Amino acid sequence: CASSPLGEGRDTQYF.

Here the CDR3 reads CASSQGDRVNSPLHF. Written as DNA, the CDR3 is TGCGCCAGCAGCCAGGGGGACAGGGTAAATTCACCCCTCCACTTT. J is TRBJ1-6 and V is TRBV4-3; 9 bases line up with TRBD1. V was pared by 3 bases and J by 7 bases, with 4 bases of the junction left unmatched. Germline lookup yields CDR1 LGHNA and CDR2 YSLEER. The CDR3 spans 15 residues.

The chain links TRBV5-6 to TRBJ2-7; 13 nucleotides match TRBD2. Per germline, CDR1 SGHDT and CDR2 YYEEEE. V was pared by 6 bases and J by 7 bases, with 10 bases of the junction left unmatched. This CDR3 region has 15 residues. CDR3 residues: CASTRTSGGGREQYF. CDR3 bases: TGTGCCAGCACCAGGACTAGCGGGGGAGGCCGAGAGCAGTACTTC.

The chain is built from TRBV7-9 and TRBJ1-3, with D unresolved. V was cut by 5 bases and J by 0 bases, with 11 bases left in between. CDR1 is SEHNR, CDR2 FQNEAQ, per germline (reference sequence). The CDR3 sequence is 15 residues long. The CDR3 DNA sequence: TGTGCCAGCAGCCACTCGACGGGCTCTGGAAACACCATATATTTT. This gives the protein CASSHSTGSGNTIYF.

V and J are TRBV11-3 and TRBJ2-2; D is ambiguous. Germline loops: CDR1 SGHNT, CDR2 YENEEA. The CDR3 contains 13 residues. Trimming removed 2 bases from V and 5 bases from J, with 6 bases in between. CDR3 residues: CASSLSLTGELFF. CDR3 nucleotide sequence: TGTGCCAGCAGCTTAAGCTTGACCGGGGAGCTGTTTTTT.

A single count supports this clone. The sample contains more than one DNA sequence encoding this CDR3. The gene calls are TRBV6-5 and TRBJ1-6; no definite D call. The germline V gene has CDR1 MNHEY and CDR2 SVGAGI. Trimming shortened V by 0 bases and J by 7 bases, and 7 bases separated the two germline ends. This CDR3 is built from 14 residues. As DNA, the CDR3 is TGTGCCAGCAGTTACTCGGGCGAAAATTCACCCCTCCACTTT. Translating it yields CASSYSGENSPLHF.

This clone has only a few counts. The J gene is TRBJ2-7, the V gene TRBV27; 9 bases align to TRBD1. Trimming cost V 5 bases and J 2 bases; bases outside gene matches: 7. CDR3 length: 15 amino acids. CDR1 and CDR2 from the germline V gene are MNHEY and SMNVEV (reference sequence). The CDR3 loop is CASSQGTGSPYEQYF. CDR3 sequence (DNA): TGTGCCAGCAGTCAAGGGACAGGGTCCCCCTACGAGCAGTACTTC.

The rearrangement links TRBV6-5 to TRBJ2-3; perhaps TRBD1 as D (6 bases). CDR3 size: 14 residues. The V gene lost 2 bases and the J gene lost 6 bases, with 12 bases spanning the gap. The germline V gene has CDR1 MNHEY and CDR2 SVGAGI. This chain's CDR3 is CASSYGTSLDTQYF. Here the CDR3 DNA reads TGTGCCAGCAGTTACGGGACATCCTTGGATACGCAGTATTTT.

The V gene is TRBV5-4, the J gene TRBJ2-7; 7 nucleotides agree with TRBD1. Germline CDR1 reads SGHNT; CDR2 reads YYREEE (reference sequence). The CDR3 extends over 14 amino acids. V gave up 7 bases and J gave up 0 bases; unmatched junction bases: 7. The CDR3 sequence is CASGTGEGSYEQYF. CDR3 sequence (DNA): TGTGCCAGCGGCACAGGGGAAGGCTCCTACGAGCAGTACTTC. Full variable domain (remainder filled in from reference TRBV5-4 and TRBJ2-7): ETGVTQSPTHLIKTRGQQVTLRCSSQSGHNTVSWYQQALGQGPQFIFQYYREEENGRGNFPPRFSGLQFPNYSSELNVNALELDDSALYLCASGTGEGSYEQYFGPGTRLTVT.

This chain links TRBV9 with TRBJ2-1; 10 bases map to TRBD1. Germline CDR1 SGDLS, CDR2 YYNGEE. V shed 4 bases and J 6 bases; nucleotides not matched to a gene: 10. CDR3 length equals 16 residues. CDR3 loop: CASSPLGQGGINEQFF. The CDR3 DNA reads TGTGCCAGCAGCCCTCTAGGACAGGGGGGGATCAATGAGCAGTTCTTC.

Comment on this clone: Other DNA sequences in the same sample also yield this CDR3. CDR3: CASSDAGGTEAFF. CDR3 bases: TGTGCCAGCAGTGACGCAGGGGGCACTGAAGCTTTCTTT. The chain joins TRBV6-5 to TRBJ1-1; 7 bases are a match to TRBD1. The junction had 4 bases not matched to a gene; V was cut back by 5 bases and J by 4 bases. Germline V CDR1 and CDR2: MNHEY, SVGAGI. CDR3 size: 13 residues.

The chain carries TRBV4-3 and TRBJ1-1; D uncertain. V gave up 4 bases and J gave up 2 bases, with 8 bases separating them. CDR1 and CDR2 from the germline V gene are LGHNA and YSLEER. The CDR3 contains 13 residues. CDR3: CASSLTSNTEAFF. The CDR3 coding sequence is TGCGCCAGCAGCCTCACATCAAACACTGAAGCTTTCTTT.

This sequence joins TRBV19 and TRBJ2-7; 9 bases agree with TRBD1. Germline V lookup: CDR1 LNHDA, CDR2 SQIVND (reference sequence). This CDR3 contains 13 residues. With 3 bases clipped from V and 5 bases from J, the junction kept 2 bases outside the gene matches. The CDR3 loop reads CASSIWTGDEQYF. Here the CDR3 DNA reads TGTGCCAGTAGTATCTGGACAGGGGACGAGCAGTACTTC.